The present entry profiles one T cell receptor (beta chain) with its context. These data originate in a study of blood T cell repertoires in COVID-19. For the study at large: Samples taken during acute and convalescent COVID-19 were collected in the United States, Italy and Spain.

Original methodology: Counts of nucleated cells, estimated from reference gene primer amplification, were obtained. The repertoire was sequenced with immunoSEQ multiplex PCR; TCRdb's copy has only in-frame clones and lacks some. That table gives V, J and clone size, and the DNA gave D and trimming. The table records some 380,000 clones, 81% of them present only once. This CDR3 region has 13 residues. V lost 8 bases and J 2 bases, leaving 12 bases between the germline ends. The V and J genes are TRBV12-3 or TRBV12-4 and TRBJ1-1; D unclear. This clonotype originated in a human donor with acute or convalescent COVID-19. The donor label of this sample is uncertain. Material for sequencing was peripheral blood. CDR3 nucleotide sequence: TGTGCCAGCTCCAGGCTCCGAAACACTGAAGCTTTCTTT. This translates into CASSRLRNTEAFF.